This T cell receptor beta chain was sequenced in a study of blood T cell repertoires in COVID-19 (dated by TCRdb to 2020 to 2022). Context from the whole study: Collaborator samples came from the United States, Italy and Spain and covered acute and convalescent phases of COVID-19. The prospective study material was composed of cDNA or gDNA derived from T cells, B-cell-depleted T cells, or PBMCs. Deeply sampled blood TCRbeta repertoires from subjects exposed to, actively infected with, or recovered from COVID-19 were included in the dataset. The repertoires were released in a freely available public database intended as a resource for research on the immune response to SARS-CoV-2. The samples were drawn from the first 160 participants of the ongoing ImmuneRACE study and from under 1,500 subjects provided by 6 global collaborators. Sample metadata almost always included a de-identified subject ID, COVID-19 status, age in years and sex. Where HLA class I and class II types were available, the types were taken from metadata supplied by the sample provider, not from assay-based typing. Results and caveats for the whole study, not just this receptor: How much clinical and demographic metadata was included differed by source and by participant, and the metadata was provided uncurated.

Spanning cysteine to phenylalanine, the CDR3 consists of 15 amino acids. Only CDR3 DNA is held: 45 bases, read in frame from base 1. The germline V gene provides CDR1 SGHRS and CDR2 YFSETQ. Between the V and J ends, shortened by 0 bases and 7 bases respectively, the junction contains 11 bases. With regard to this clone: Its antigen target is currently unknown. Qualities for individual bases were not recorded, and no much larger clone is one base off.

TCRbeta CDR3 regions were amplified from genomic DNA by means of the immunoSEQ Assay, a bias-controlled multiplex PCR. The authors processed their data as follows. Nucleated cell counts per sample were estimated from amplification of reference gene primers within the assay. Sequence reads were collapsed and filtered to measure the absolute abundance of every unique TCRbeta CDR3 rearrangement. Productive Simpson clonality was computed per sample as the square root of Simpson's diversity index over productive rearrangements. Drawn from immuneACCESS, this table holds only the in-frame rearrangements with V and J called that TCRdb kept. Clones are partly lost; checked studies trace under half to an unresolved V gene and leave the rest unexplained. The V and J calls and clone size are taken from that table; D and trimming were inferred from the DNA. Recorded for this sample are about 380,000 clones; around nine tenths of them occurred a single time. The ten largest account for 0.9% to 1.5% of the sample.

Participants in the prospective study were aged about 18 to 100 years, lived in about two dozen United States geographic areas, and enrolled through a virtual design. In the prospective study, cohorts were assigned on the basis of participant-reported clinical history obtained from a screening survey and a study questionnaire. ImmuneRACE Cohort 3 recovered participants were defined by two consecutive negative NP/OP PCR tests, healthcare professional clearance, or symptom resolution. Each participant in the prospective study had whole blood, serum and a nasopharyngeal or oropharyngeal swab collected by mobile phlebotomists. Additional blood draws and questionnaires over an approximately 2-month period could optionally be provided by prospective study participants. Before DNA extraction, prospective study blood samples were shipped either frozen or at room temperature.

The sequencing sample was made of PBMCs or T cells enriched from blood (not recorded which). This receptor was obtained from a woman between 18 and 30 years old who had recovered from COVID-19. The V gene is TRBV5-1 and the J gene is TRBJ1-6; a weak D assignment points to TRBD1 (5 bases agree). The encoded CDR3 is CASSLGGQPNSPLHF. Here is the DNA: TGCGCCAGCAGCTTGGGGGGCCAGCCCAATTCACCCCTCCACTTT.